This T cell receptor (beta chain) was identified during a study of blood T cells in healthy people across ages. Turning to the study itself: The capture of about one barcoded beta molecule per two T cells was achieved by template switching. Broader study findings: Unsorted PBMC input precluded a conclusive naive versus antigen-experienced comparison.

With respect to this clonotype: Its target is not known.

Primed by a sample-barcoded 5' primer and a J-beta primer mix, a second PCR proceeded for about 6 to 11 cycles. One entry per CDR3 protein results from TCRdb running MiXCR on the 5' RACE reads. The data contain 600,000 to 850,000 distinct CDR3 sequences, roughly 44% of them singletons. Germline lookup yields CDR1 SEHNR and CDR2 FQNEAQ (reference sequence). V was pared by 5 bases and J by 0 bases, with 19 bases of the junction left unmatched. CDR3 length equals 19 residues. The sequenced sample consisted of blood. This chain links TRBV7-9 with TRBJ2-7; 7 bases align to TRBD2. This sequence originates from a woman in her sixties in good health. The CDR3 loop reads CASSPQGGGSLGSSYEQYF. The CDR3 DNA sequence: TGTGCCAGCAGCCCGCAGGGTGGCGGGAGTTTGGGCAGCTCCTACGAGCAGTACTTC.